The 16 T cell receptor beta chains below were found in one sample sequenced in a study of shared clonotypes between healthy human individuals. TCRdb keeps only in-frame clones here, not all; method: immunoSEQ multiplex PCR. The sample consists of hundreds of thousands of clones, just over 95% of them appearing once. It was CD45RO-negative cells, positively selected for CCR7, that made up naive CD8 cells, with terminally differentiated effector memory CD45RA+ cells excluded. Sequenced sample: naive CD8+ T cells sorted from blood. The receptor set was obtained from a man aged 30 to 39 in good health.

The genes are TRBV30 and TRBJ2-7; no reliable D call. CDR1 and CDR2 from the germline V gene are GTSNPN and SVGIG (reference sequence). The CDR3 is made up of 12 amino acids. Deletions cut 3 bases from V and 2 bases from J, with 8 bases between. The CDR3 bases are TGTGCCTGGAGAGGCCCCACCTACGAGCAGTACTTC. Protein product: CAWRGPTYEQYF.

The chain couples TRBV7-8 to TRBJ2-5; D is undetermined. Trimming removed 3 bases at V and 2 bases at J, with 10 bases between. Germline CDR1 is SGHVS and CDR2 is FQNEAQ. This CDR3 contains 14 residues. CDR3 nucleotide sequence: TGTGCCAGCAGCTTTACTGGGTGGCAAGAGACCCAGTACTTC. This codes for CASSFTGWQETQYF.

This chain links TRBV4-1 with TRBJ1-3, with D uncertain. This CDR3 region has 16 residues. The V end was cut by 0 bases, the J end by 0 bases, with 9 bases between. Looked up from germline, CDR1 is MGHRA and CDR2 is YSYEKL. The CDR3 DNA reads TGCGCCAGCAGCCAAGATTTCCAATCCTCTGGAAACACCATATATTTT. Translated, it gives CASSQDFQSSGNTIYF.

The gene calls are TRBV28 and TRBJ2-7; TRBD1 matches at 7 bases. Germline V gene lookup returns CDR1 MDHEN and CDR2 SYDVKM. Germline trimming cut 6 bases from V and 4 bases from J; bases unmatched to any gene: 15. The length of the CDR3 is 16 residues. The CDR3, as DNA: TGTGCCAGCAGGGCCCTCCTACGACAGGGAATATACGAGCAGTACTTC. This gives the protein CASRALLRQGIYEQYF.

This chain joins TRBV10-1 and TRBJ2-2, with 8 bases lining up with TRBD1. Germline CDR1 and CDR2: WNHNN and SYGVQD (reference sequence). With 1 base clipped from V and 6 bases from J, the junction kept 4 bases outside the gene matches. The CDR3 has 15 residues. The chain's CDR3 is CASSEWTGMAGELFF. The CDR3 bases are TGCGCCAGCAGTGAGTGGACAGGGATGGCCGGGGAGCTGTTTTTT.

The chain recombines TRBV7-8 with TRBJ1-1, with D possibly matching TRBD1 (6 bases). V was shortened by 3 bases and J by 7 bases, with 9 bases between the two germline ends. Germline assignment: CDR1 SGHVS and CDR2 FQNEAQ. This CDR3 has 12 amino acids. CDR3 in DNA: TGTGCCAGCAGCTTGACAGGCCGTGAAGCTTTCTTT. It codes for CASSLTGREAFF. Variable domain in full (rest from reference TRBV7-8 and TRBJ1-1): GAGVSQSPRYKVAKRGQDVALRCDPISGHVSLFWYQQALGQGPEFLTYFQNEAQLDKSGLPSDRFFAERPEGSVSTLKIQRTQQEDSAVYLCASSLTGREAFFGQGTRLTVV.

The chain links TRBV5-6 to TRBJ2-7; D is perhaps TRBD1 (5 bases). The CDR3 length is 14 residues. V lost 5 bases, J lost 1 base, and 13 bases lay in between. The germline V gene has CDR1 SGHDT and CDR2 YYEEEE. For the CDR3, the DNA is TGTGCCAGCAGTAGGGGCGCGGAATCCTACGAGCAGTACTTC. This encodes CASSRGAESYEQYF.

This CDR3 reads CASSQRTSEQETQYF. CDR3 coding DNA: TGCGCCAGCAGCCAAAGGACTAGCGAGCAAGAGACCCAGTACTTC. The chain employs TRBV4-1 and TRBJ2-5, with 9 bases fitting TRBD2. The J segment lost 2 bases and the V segment lost 2 bases, leaving 3 bases of the junction unmatched. CDR1 and CDR2 (germline): MGHRA, YSYEKL. CDR3 length equals 15 residues.

This sequence joins TRBV10-3 and TRBJ1-1, with D possibly being TRBD1 (6 bases). Trimming stripped 2 bases from V and 0 bases from J, with 10 bases between. This CDR3 region has 15 residues. Germline loops: CDR1 ENHRY, CDR2 SYGVKD. In DNA form, the CDR3 reads TGTGCCATCAGTGAGGGGGACACTTTGAACACTGAAGCTTTCTTT. It codes for CAISEGDTLNTEAFF.

The chain recombines TRBV13 with TRBJ2-7; D possibly uses TRBD1 or TRBD2 (5 bases each). V gave up 5 bases and J gave up 2 bases, with 16 bases separating them. Germline V gene sequence: CDR1 PRHDT, CDR2 FYEKMQ (reference sequence). The CDR3 has 15 residues. The CDR3 region is CASSPGERGPYEQYF. CDR3 nucleotide sequence: TGTGCCAGCAGCCCCGGGGAACGGGGCCCCTACGAGCAGTACTTC.

This chain joins TRBV11-3 and TRBJ2-7; D is unclear. Per the germline V gene, CDR1 is SGHNT and CDR2 is YENEEA. This CDR3 contains 13 residues. The V and J ends lost 0 bases and 5 bases respectively, with 8 bases between them. The DNA for the CDR3 is TGTGCCAGCAGCTTAGATTCAGGTCACGAGCAGTACTTC. Its translation is CASSLDSGHEQYF.

V is TRBV10-3 and J is TRBJ1-5; 7 positions match TRBD1. The CDR3 contains 18 residues. Trimming cost V 3 bases and J 0 bases; bases outside gene matches: 11. Germline-derived CDR1 and CDR2 are ENHRY and SYGVKD. Written as DNA, the CDR3 is TGTGCCATCAGTGAAACCGGGACAGAGATAGATAGCAATCAGCCCCAGCATTTT. Residues: CAISETGTEIDSNQPQHF.

The V call is TRBV4-3, the J call TRBJ2-1; 9 bases map to TRBD2. After removal of 0 bases from V and 7 bases from J, the junction contained 7 bases not matched to a gene. The germline CDR1 and CDR2 sequences are LGHNA and YSLEER. The CDR3 extends over 16 amino acids. CDR3 sequence reads: CASSQDGGRAGNEQFF. DNA for the CDR3: TGCGCCAGCAGCCAAGATGGCGGGAGGGCCGGGAATGAGCAGTTCTTC.

CDR3 in amino acids: CASSLGVGTRSYEQYF. Here the CDR3 DNA reads TGTGCCAGCAGCTTAGGGGTCGGGACTAGATCATACGAGCAGTACTTC. V and J are TRBV7-9 and TRBJ2-7; 8 positions agree with TRBD2. The CDR3 has 16 residues. V shed 1 base and J 4 bases; nucleotides not matched to a gene: 9. Per the germline V gene, CDR1 is SEHNR and CDR2 is FQNEAQ (reference sequence).

The rearrangement joins TRBV4-1 to TRBJ2-7; TRBD2 might be the D (5 bases). V was clipped by 2 bases and J by 5 bases, with 10 bases between them. Germline V gives CDR1 MGHRA, CDR2 YSYEKL. This CDR3 has 13 residues. In nucleotides, the CDR3 is TGCGCCAGCAGCCAAAGACTGGGAGACGAGCAGTACTTC. Translation gives CASSQRLGDEQYF.

V usage is TRBV4-3 and J usage is TRBJ2-7, with D hard to call. This CDR3 has 14 residues. Trimming removed 1 base at V and 3 bases at J, with 10 bases between. Germline V gives CDR1 LGHNA, CDR2 YSLEER. CDR3 sequence: CASSQGEDGYEQYF. The CDR3 nucleotides read TGCGCCAGCAGCCAAGGAGAGGATGGCTACGAGCAGTACTTC.